These 30 T cell receptor beta chains originate from one sample sequenced in a study of molecular identifiers for immune sequencing clone quantification. TCRdb re-derived calls from the PCR reads in MiXCR, one entry per CDR3 protein. The sample holds approximately 320,000 distinct CDR3 sequences, about 23% seen once. Specimen: naive CD8+ T cells from blood, with Jurkat cell RNA spiked in. Subset described: FACS-sorted CD8+CD4-CCR7+CD45RA+ naive T cells. These receptors all come from a human donor in good health. Some libraries in this study had Jurkat cell RNA spiked in.

This clonotype has just a few counts. This chain joins TRBV28 and TRBJ2-2; the D gene is possibly TRBD2 (6 bases). The CDR3 is made up of 18 amino acids. The V end was cut by 1 base, the J end by 4 bases, with 19 bases between. Germline V lookup: CDR1 MDHEN, CDR2 SYDVKM. The CDR3 DNA follows: TGTGCCAGCAGTTTATATCTCCGGCGGGAAGTGGTCACCGGGGAGCTGTTTTTT. It yields the protein CASSLYLRREVVTGELFF.

This clonotype showed up many times. The chain couples TRBV7-9 to TRBJ2-7; TRBD2 aligns across 9 bases. V lost 4 bases, J lost 2 bases, and 9 bases stayed unmatched. Germline-derived CDR1 and CDR2 are SEHNR and FQNEAQ (reference sequence). The CDR3 is 16 residues long. In nucleotides, the CDR3 is TGTGCCAGCAGCTCGACTAGTAGCGGGAGCCCCTACGAGCAGTACTTC. The encoded protein is CASSSTSSGSPYEQYF.

This clonotype was detected many times. The V gene is TRBV25-1, the J gene TRBJ2-1; D gene uncertain. V was shortened by 5 bases and J by 8 bases, with 13 bases between the two germline ends. This CDR3 comprises 13 residues. The germline gives CDR1 MGHDK, CDR2 SYGVNS. The DNA for the CDR3 is TGTGCCAGCAGTCCCGTCTCGACGCATGAGCAGTTCTTC. This encodes CASSPVSTHEQFF.

This clonotype has ten or more counts. V gene TRBV28 combines with J gene TRBJ2-7; 11 nucleotides align to TRBD2. Trimming took 3 bases from V and 6 from J; bases not matched to a gene: 7. Germline CDR1 and CDR2: MDHEN and SYDVKM. CDR3 length: 15 amino acids. The CDR3 loop reads CASSFVRLAGSEQYF. Written as DNA, the CDR3 is TGTGCCAGCAGTTTCGTCCGACTAGCGGGAAGCGAGCAGTACTTC.

This clonotype was found a few times. The chain links TRBV24-1 to TRBJ1-1, with TRBD1 matching over 7 bases. CDR1 is KGHDR and CDR2 is SFDVKD in the germline V gene. There are 13 residues in the CDR3. After removal of 2 bases from V and 11 bases from J, the junction contained 7 bases not matched to a gene. The CDR3 sequence: CATSDSRGGEAFF. The CDR3 nucleotides read TGTGCCACCAGTGATTCCAGGGGGGGTGAGGCTTTCTTT.

This clonotype was counted only a few times. One junction end does not reproduce the germline sequence, and a read error may be involved. CDR3 loop: CASSLVAGIENF. Here the CDR3 DNA reads TGTGCCAGCAGCTTAGTGGCCGGGATCGAGAACTTC. This rearrangement joins TRBV11-2 to TRBJ2-7; possible D gene TRBD2, 5 bases. Germline values: CDR1 SGHAT, CDR2 FQNNGV. The CDR3 runs 12 residues.

This clonotype was picked up many times. CDR3 region: CASSLGGLGTGELFF. The CDR3 DNA reads as TGTGCCAGCAGTTTAGGGGGGCTAGGGACCGGGGAGCTGTTTTTT. The chain couples TRBV6-5 to TRBJ2-2; D assignment may be TRBD1 or TRBD2 (6 bases each). Trimming shortened V by 4 bases and J by 5 bases, and 14 bases separated the two germline ends. CDR3 size: 15 residues. The germline V gene encodes CDR1 MNHEY and CDR2 SVGAGI.

This clonotype has at least ten counts. The chain combines TRBV2 with TRBJ2-2; maybe TRBD1 (6 bases). The germline V gene has CDR1 SNHLY and CDR2 FYNNEI. The CDR3 spans 18 residues. V lost 3 bases, J lost 5 bases, and 22 bases lay in between. The CDR3 DNA is TGTGCCAGCAGTGATCGGTGGACAGCTATGCGCAAGACCGGGGAGCTGTTTTTT. Encoded protein: CASSDRWTAMRKTGELFF.

The chain employs TRBV4-3 and TRBJ1-1; D call uncertain. CDR1 LGHNA and CDR2 YSLEER come from the germline V gene. The CDR3 has 14 amino acids. V dropped 0 bases and J dropped 3 bases, with 8 bases sitting between them. The CDR3 sequence: CASSQDWQYTEAFF. Here the CDR3 DNA reads TGCGCCAGCAGCCAAGATTGGCAGTACACTGAAGCTTTCTTT.

This clonotype was detected ten times or more. The chain recombines TRBV6-4 with TRBJ1-1; D gene unclear. The CDR3 spans 14 residues. Germline V lookup: CDR1 MRHNA, CDR2 SNTAGT. Between the trimmed V and J ends, which lost 0 bases and 7 bases, there was a span of 12 bases. CDR3 sequence (DNA): TGTGCCAGCAGTGACTCGCCCGAGTGGAATGAAGCTTTCTTT. It specifies CASSDSPEWNEAFF.

This clonotype was observed a handful of times. The chain recombines TRBV6-6 with TRBJ2-3, with 7 bases matching TRBD2. Germline V lookup: CDR1 MNHNY, CDR2 SVGAGI (reference sequence). CDR3 length: 16 residues. V trimming: 6 bases; J trimming: 4 bases; junction bases outside the gene matches: 13. The DNA for the CDR3 is TGTGCCAGCAGCACCCCGTGGGCTAGCGGATCAGATACGCAGTATTTT. Encoded protein: CASSTPWASGSDTQYF.

In this sample, this clonotype turned up many times. DNA of the CDR3: TGTGCCAGCAGCTTAGCGCTAAGCGCGGTCTACAATGAGCAGTTCTTC. This gives the protein CASSLALSAVYNEQFF. The chain uses TRBV7-2 and TRBJ2-1, with no clear D. The CDR3 consists of 16 residues. Deletions cut 0 bases from V and 3 bases from J, with 12 bases between. Germline lookup yields CDR1 SGHTA and CDR2 FQGNSA.

This clonotype came up a few times. V gene TRBV28 combines with J gene TRBJ1-3; possibly TRBD1 for D (5 bases). Looked up from germline, CDR1 is MDHEN and CDR2 is SYDVKM. The CDR3 loop spans 16 amino acids. V was trimmed by 5 bases and J by 0 bases, leaving 14 bases between them. The CDR3 DNA follows: TGTGCCAGCAGTCCCCCGTGGGGGAACTCTGGAAACACCATATATTTT. It is translated as CASSPPWGNSGNTIYF.

As to this clonotype: A much more abundant neighbour one base away suggests this may be a read error. The rearrangement joins TRBV29-1 to TRBJ2-3; 10 positions match TRBD2. The CDR3 is 16 amino acids. CDR1 is SQVTM, CDR2 ANQGSEA, per germline. The CDR3 spells CSVELPSGGGTNTQYF. DNA of the CDR3: TGCAGCGTTGAGCTCCCTAGCGGGGGAGGCACAAATACGCAGTATTTT.

The chain combines TRBV27 with TRBJ2-2, with 13 bases that match TRBD2. V trimming: 5 bases; J trimming: 3 bases; junction bases outside the gene matches: 12. The germline V gene has CDR1 MNHEY and CDR2 SMNVEV (reference sequence). This CDR3 spans 19 amino acids. Written as DNA, the CDR3 is TGTGCCAGCAGTGTAACTAGCGGGGGGGCTCTTATTTACACCGGGGAGCTGTTTTTT. Encoded protein: CASSVTSGGALIYTGELFF.

This clonotype was observed a handful of times. CDR3 DNA sequence: TGTGCCAGCAGTTTAGCGGGCCGGGTAGAGCCCCAGCATTTT. Translated, it gives CASSLAGRVEPQHF. The J gene is TRBJ1-5, the V gene TRBV27; D not certain. CDR1 is MNHEY and CDR2 is SMNVEV in the germline V gene (reference sequence). Between the trimmed V and J ends, which lost 2 bases and 8 bases, there was a span of 13 bases. The CDR3 contains 14 residues.

The chain recombines TRBV2 with TRBJ2-7; 9 nucleotides align to TRBD1. With 7 bases clipped from V and 3 bases from J, the junction kept 10 bases outside the gene matches. The CDR3 length is 15 residues. Germline V gene sequence: CDR1 SNHLY, CDR2 FYNNEI. For the CDR3, the DNA is TGTGCCAGCATGGACCGGGACAGGGTTCTCTACGAGCAGTACTTC. This encodes CASMDRDRVLYEQYF.

A note on this clonotype: The germline gene is not matched at one end of the junction; a read error may be the cause. The chain joins TRBV24-1 to TRBJ2-2; D perhaps matches TRBD2 (5 bases). Per germline, CDR1 KGHDR and CDR2 SFDVKD. This CDR3 comprises 14 residues. CDR3 protein: CATSDFLNTGEQFF. For the CDR3, the DNA is TGTGCCACCAGTGATTTCCTTAACACCGGGGAGCAGTTTTTT.

This clonotype was seen at least ten times. The chain links TRBV13 to TRBJ2-3; unclear D gene. From germline, CDR1 is PRHDT and CDR2 FYEKMQ (reference sequence). V lost 1 base and J 2 bases, leaving 10 bases between the germline ends. The CDR3 is made up of 15 amino acids. CDR3: CASSLADASTDTQYF. The CDR3 region has the DNA TGTGCCAGCAGCTTAGCGGACGCCTCCACAGATACGCAGTATTTT. The complete variable domain, with remaining parts taken from reference TRBV13 and TRBJ2-3, reads AAGVIQSPRHLIKEKRETATLKCYPIPRHDTVYWYQQGPGQDPQFLISFYEKMQSDKGSIPDRFSAQQFSDYHSELNMSSLELGDSALYFCASSLADASTDTQYFGPGTRLTVL.

This clonotype turned up a few times. The chain couples TRBV4-3 to TRBJ1-5, with 8 bases fitting TRBD1. V dropped 0 bases and J dropped 2; count of bases not matched to a gene: 6. CDR1 and CDR2 (germline): LGHNA, YSLEER. This CDR3 has 17 residues. The CDR3 loop reads CASSQDRTGIGNQPQHF. Here the CDR3 DNA reads TGCGCCAGCAGCCAAGATCGGACAGGGATTGGCAATCAGCCCCAGCATTTT.

The chain combines TRBV27 with TRBJ2-7; weak D call: TRBD2 (5 bases). The V gene's germline CDR1 is MNHEY and CDR2 SMNVEV (reference sequence). V lost 3 bases and J lost 3, with 15 bases in between. The CDR3 contains 15 residues. In DNA form, the CDR3 reads TGTGCCAGCAGTTTCTCGGGGTCGTTTTACTACGAGCAGTACTTC. It encodes CASSFSGSFYYEQYF.

About this clonotype itself: With a much larger clone just one base away, this may be a read error. Here the CDR3 DNA reads TGTGCCGGCAGTTACGGGATAACCTACGAGCAGTACTTC. Amino acid sequence: CAGSYGITYEQYF. J is TRBJ2-7 and V is TRBV6-5; D possibly corresponds to TRBD2 (5 bases). Germline V gene data show CDR1 as MNHEY and CDR2 as SVGAGI. The CDR3 runs 13 residues.

A remark on this clonotype: A junction end diverges from the germline sequence, so it may reflect a read error. The V gene is TRBV15, the J gene TRBJ1-1; 7 bases agree with TRBD1. Germline V gene data show CDR1 as LNHNV and CDR2 as YYDKDF (reference sequence). The CDR3 is made up of 15 amino acids. This chain's CDR3 is CATSSRQGLNTEALF. The CDR3, as DNA: TGTGCCACCAGCAGCCGACAGGGTCTTAACACTGAAGCTCTCTTT.

This clonotype occurred many times. This chain connects TRBV10-3 to TRBJ1-6, with unresolved D. Germline V gives CDR1 ENHRY, CDR2 SYGVKD. CDR3 size: 13 residues. Trimming pared 3 bases from V and 5 bases from J, leaving 5 bases between. The CDR3 sequence: CAISDSDNSPLHF. CDR3 DNA sequence: TGTGCCATCAGTGACAGTGATAATTCACCCCTCCACTTT.

This clonotype was seen only a few times. V gene TRBV10-3 combines with J gene TRBJ2-7, with 8 bases identical to TRBD1. CDR3 length: 14 amino acids. With 10 bases clipped from V and 3 bases from J, the junction kept 11 bases outside the gene matches. The germline V gene encodes CDR1 ENHRY and CDR2 SYGVKD. The CDR3 DNA reads as TGTGCCAGCGAGACAGGGGAGGTTAACTACGAGCAGTACTTC. Amino acids: CASETGEVNYEQYF.

The sample holds many counts of this clonotype. The V and J genes are TRBV6-5 and TRBJ2-7, with 10 bases matching TRBD1. CDR1 and CDR2 from the germline V gene are MNHEY and SVGAGI. With V trimmed by 4 bases and J by 6 bases, 6 bases remained unmatched. This CDR3 is built from 14 residues. CDR3 in DNA: TGTGCCAGCAGTTTATCAGGGGACAGGGGCGAGCAGTACTTC. Its translation: CASSLSGDRGEQYF.

For this clonotype: A much larger clone is a single base away; this may be a read error. In DNA, the CDR3 is TGTGCCAGCAGGGGGGACAGGGGGGATACGCAGTATTTT. This translates into CASRGDRGDTQYF. The chain uses TRBV6-6 and TRBJ2-3; 11 bases line up with TRBD1. The CDR3 spans 13 residues. Trimming at V came to 6 bases and at J to 6 bases, leaving 2 bases not matched to a gene. Germline CDR1 and CDR2: MNHNY and SVGAGI (reference sequence).

Concerning this clonotype itself: This could be a read error, since a much larger clone is one nucleotide away. V and J are TRBV5-6 and TRBJ2-7; maybe TRBD2 (6 bases). Per germline, CDR1 SGHDT and CDR2 YYEEEE. This CDR3 comprises 14 residues. The V gene lost 1 base and the J gene lost 6 bases, with 14 bases spanning the gap. The CDR3 bases are TGTGCCAGCAGCTTGTGGTTAGCGGTGTGCGAGCAGTACTTC. Translating gives CASSLWLAVCEQYF.

A word on this clonotype: One junction end disagrees with the germline gene, perhaps due to a read error. The chain is built from TRBV6-6 and TRBJ1-1; tentatively, D is TRBD1 (6 bases). CDR1 MNHNY and CDR2 SVGAGI come from the germline V gene (reference sequence). The CDR3 is 15 residues long. CDR3 bases: TGTGCCAGCGGTTACGTTTCAGGGGAGTCCACTGAGGCTTTCTTT. Its translation is CASGYVSGESTEAFF.

This clonotype was recorded many times. The chain couples TRBV5-1 to TRBJ2-1; tentative D call: TRBD2 (6 bases). This CDR3 is 15 amino acids long. The germline CDR1 and CDR2 sequences are SGHRS and YFSETQ. With 0 bases removed from V and 6 bases from J, the gap between germline ends came to 13 bases. In DNA, the CDR3 is TGCGCCAGCAGCTTGGCCGGGACTCACTCCAATGAGCAGTTCTTC. Its protein is CASSLAGTHSNEQFF.